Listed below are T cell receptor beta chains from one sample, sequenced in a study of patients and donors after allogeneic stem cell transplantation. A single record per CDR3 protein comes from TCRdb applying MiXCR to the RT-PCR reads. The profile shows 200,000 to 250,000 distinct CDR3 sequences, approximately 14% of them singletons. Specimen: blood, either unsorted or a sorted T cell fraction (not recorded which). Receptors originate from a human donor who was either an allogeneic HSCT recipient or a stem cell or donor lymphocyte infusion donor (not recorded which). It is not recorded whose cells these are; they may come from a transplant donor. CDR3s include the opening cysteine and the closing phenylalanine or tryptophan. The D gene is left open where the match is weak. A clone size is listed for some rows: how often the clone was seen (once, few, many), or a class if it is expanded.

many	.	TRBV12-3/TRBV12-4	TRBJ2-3	CASSFADTQYF	TGTGCCAGCAGCTTCGCAGATACGCAGTATTTT
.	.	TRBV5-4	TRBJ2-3	CASSLVGAGSTDTQYF	TGTGCCAGCAGCTTGGTCGGGGCGGGGAGCACAGATACGCAGTATTTT
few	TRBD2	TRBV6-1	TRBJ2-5	CASTRTTSGGETQYF	TGTGCCAGCACCCGAACGACTAGCGGGGGTGAGACCCAGTACTTC
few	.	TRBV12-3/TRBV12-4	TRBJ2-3	CASRLTLPETDTQYF	TGTGCCAGCAGACTTACTCTCCCGGAGACAGATACGCAGTATTTT
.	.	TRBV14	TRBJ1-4	CASSQALRVGEKLFF	TGTGCCAGCAGCCAAGCGTTGAGGGTGGGTGAAAAACTGTTTTTT
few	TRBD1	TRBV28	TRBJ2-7	CASSQTGTGGDEQYF	TGTGCCAGCAGCCAAACCGGGACAGGGGGCGACGAGCAGTACTTC
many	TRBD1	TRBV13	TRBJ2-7	CASSALPGQGHEQYF	TGTGCCAGCAGCGCGTTACCGGGACAGGGACACGAGCAGTACTTC
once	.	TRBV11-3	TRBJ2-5	CASSPRGSGTGETQYF	TGTGCCAGCAGCCCCCGGGGTAGCGGGACAGGCGAGACCCAGTACTTC
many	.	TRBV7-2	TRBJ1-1	CASSPRGGTEAFF	TGTGCCAGCAGCCCCAGGGGCGGGACTGAAGCTTTCTTT
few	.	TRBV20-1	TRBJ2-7	CSAIQGSYEQYF	TGCAGTGCTATACAGGGATCCTACGAGCAGTACTTC
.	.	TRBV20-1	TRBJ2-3	CSARPLPGRINTDTQYF	TGCAGTGCTAGGCCCCTCCCTGGACGGATAAACACAGATACGCAGTATTTT
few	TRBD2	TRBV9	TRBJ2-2	CASSARQREGQGTGELFF	TGTGCCAGCAGCGCCCGGCAGCGGGAGGGCCAGGGGACCGGGGAGCTGTTTTTT
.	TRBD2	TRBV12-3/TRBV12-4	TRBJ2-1	CASSTARDHRLAGYNEQFF	TGTGCCAGCAGCACTGCCCGAGACCACCGACTAGCGGGGTACAATGAGCAGTTCTTC
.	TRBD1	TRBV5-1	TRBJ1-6	CASSRGTASNQGSPLHF	TGCGCCAGCAGCCGTGGGACAGCCTCAAACCAAGGTTCACCCCTCCACTTT
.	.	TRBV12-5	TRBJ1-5	CASGFLLTGNQPQHF	TGTGCTAGTGGTTTCTTGTTGACAGGCAATCAGCCCCAGCATTTT
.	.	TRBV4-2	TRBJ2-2	CASSQYGGGGELFF	TGTGCCAGCAGCCAATACGGGGGAGGCGGGGAGCTGTTTTTT
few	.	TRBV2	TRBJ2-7	CASSEALRGYEQYF	TGTGCCAGCAGTGAAGCGCTTCGTGGATACGAGCAGTACTTC
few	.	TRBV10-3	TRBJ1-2	CAISASVGAHGYTF	TGTGCCATCAGTGCCTCAGTTGGGGCCCATGGCTACACCTTC
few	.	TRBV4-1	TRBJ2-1	CASSQVDLVHYNEQFF	TGCGCCAGCAGCCAGGTAGACTTGGTACACTACAATGAGCAGTTCTTC
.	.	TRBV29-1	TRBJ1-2	CSVGNREDGYTF	TGCAGCGTTGGGAACAGGGAGGATGGCTACACCTTC
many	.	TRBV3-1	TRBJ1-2	CASSQEGFYGYTF	TGTGCCAGCAGCCAGGAGGGGTTCTATGGCTACACCTTC
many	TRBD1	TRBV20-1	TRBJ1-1	CSASTGQWTTEAFF	TGCAGTGCTAGCACGGGACAGTGGACCACTGAAGCTTTCTTT
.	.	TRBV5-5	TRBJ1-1	CASSLEDTSNTEAFF	TGTGCCAGCAGCCTGGAGGACACATCAAACACTGAAGCTTTCTTT
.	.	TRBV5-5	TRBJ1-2	CASTMQGINGYTF	TGTGCCAGCACAATGCAGGGGATCAATGGCTACACCTTC
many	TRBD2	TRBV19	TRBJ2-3	CASSIGEGWGDTQYF	TGTGCCAGTAGTATAGGGGAGGGCTGGGGTGATACGCAGTATTTT
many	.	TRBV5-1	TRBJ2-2	CASSLDGSSNTGELFF	TGCGCCAGCAGCTTGGACGGCAGTTCGAACACCGGGGAGCTGTTTTTT
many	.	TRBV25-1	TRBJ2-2	CASSEGGLGDTGELFF	TGTGCCAGCAGTGAAGGGGGGTTAGGCGACACCGGGGAGCTGTTTTTT
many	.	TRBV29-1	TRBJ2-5	CSVEPDTQETQYF	TGCAGCGTTGAACCCGACACCCAAGAGACCCAGTACTTC
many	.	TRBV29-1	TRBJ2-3	CSVADGASGTDTQYF	TGCAGCGTGGCGGATGGAGCTTCGGGAACAGATACGCAGTATTTT
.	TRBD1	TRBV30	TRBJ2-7	CAWGTGFGPYEQYF	TGTGCCTGGGGGACAGGGTTTGGTCCCTACGAGCAGTACTTC
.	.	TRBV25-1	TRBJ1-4	CASSEYRRGKTNEKLFF	TGTGCCAGCAGTGAATATCGGAGGGGGAAAACTAATGAAAAACTGTTTTTT
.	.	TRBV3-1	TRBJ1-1	CASSRPPDTEAFF	TGTGCCAGCAGCAGACCGCCGGACACTGAAGCTTTCTTT
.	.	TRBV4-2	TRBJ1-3	CASSQDRVGQGNTIYF	TGTGCCAGCAGCCAAGATCGGGTAGGCCAAGGGAACACCATATATTTT
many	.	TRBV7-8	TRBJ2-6	CASSQKFSSGANVLTF	TGTGCCAGCTCCCAGAAATTCAGCTCTGGGGCCAACGTCCTGACTTTC
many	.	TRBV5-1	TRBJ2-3	CASSFSQYKYF	TGCGCCAGCAGCTTTTCACAGTACAAGTATTTT
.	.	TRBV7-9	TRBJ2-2	CASSELREFRRTGELFF	TGTGCCAGCAGCGAACTTAGGGAATTCCGAAGGACCGGGGAGCTGTTTTTT
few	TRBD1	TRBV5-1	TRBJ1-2	CASSHGQGDYGYTF	TGCGCCAGCAGCCATGGACAGGGTGACTATGGCTACACCTTC